The present TCR beta chain was sequenced within a study of neurological immune-mediated disorders (dated by TCRdb to between 2018 and 2020). Looking at the study overall: Of the 35 or so multiple sclerosis patients, roughly 30 had relapsing-remitting MS and 3 had secondary progressive MS. Using UMI-based sequencing, the study compared peripheral blood TCR-beta repertoires from patients with HTLV-I-associated myelopathy (HAM/TSP), patients with multiple sclerosis, and healthy controls. The 90 to 120 TCR-beta libraries covered PBMC samples along with longitudinal samples, technical triplicates, and paired sorted CD4+ and CD8+ T-cell subsets. The cohort comprised roughly 70 subjects: roughly 14 HAM/TSP patients, approximately 34 multiple sclerosis patients and around 20 healthy controls.

Study-level results and caveats: No identical CDR3 amino acid sequences were found to be shared among expanded clones across subjects, suggesting that TCR-beta repertoires were private in all groups. TCR clonal expansion was highest in HAM/TSP patients and lowest in MS patients, with MS patients falling below even healthy controls. In a phylogenetic analysis, the repertoires of 18 out of 34 MS patients fell into a single cluster of related CDR3 sequences, pointing to a possible signature at the repertoire level. No association of the MS cluster with clinical or MRI features was observed, and the need for larger cohorts was stated by the authors.

For unsorted PBMC libraries, 2 million PBMCs were used after storage in RNAlater at -80 degrees C until RNA extraction. The multiple sclerosis patients were enrolled in a US clinical protocol that evaluated disease progression with magnetic resonance imaging. Peripheral blood was subjected to Ficoll-Hypaque density gradient centrifugation to isolate PBMCs, which were then cryopreserved in liquid nitrogen. This clonotype appeared a few times. Its antigen remains undetermined. An end of the junction differs from the germline gene, which may be a read error. cDNA synthesis used template-switch 5'RACE with a primer carrying a 10-nucleotide random unique molecular identifier tagging each TCR transcript. Every sequencing run covered 15-18 subjects and yielded more than 170 million TCR-beta sequences. The RNeasy kit was used to extract total RNA. The KAPA Real-time Library Amplification kit was used to amplify TCR-beta VDJ regions with primers targeting the TCR constant region and the 5'RACE anchor. Sample indexes and Illumina adaptors were added in a first PCR, after which library yield was increased in a second PCR. The roughly 650 bp TCR product was size-selected on a 2% E-gel SizeSelection system after Ampure bead purification. Before pooling, library quality was checked on a Bioanalyzer, concentration was measured with Qubit, and libraries were quantified with the Kapa Library Quantification kit. An Illumina HiSeq 2500 was used to sequence the libraries paired-end at 2 x 150 bp. To increase sequence diversity, about 25-31% phiX was spiked into each library pool. As for the authors' bioinformatics: The UMI-based MiGEC pipeline processed quality-filtered reads and removed over 75% of raw TCR sequences during error correction. VDJ genes were aligned to IMGT germline references, and each clonotype was defined by a unique CDR3 amino acid sequence together with V-J genes. Clonal expansion, Shannon diversity and CDR3 relatedness were evaluated with VDJtools (CalcPairwiseDistances, ClusterSamples), while phylogenetic trees were built in CLCbio workbench. Expanded clones were defined as having at least 8 unique UMIs, based on coefficient-of-variation modelling across technical triplicates. The public reads were reanalyzed by TCRdb: fastp trimming at Q25, MiXCR alignment, in-frame beta chains only. Each CDR3 protein gets just one entry, which takes the most common genes and DNA from the rows behind it. TCRdb's processing, not the authors' own work, is the source of the V and J calls. Counted in this sample were around 67,000 distinct CDR3 sequences; 4% to 6% of them appeared once. 7.4% of the sample goes to the ten largest clones.

The CDR3 numbers 13 residues from cysteine through phenylalanine. CDR3 DNA is the only sequence kept; it has 39 bases, read in frame from the first base. Per the germline V gene (reference sequence), SEHNR is the CDR1 and FQNEAQ is the CDR2. The chain is made from TRBV7-9 and TRBJ1-5; no D gene call is confident. The sequence derives from a man younger than 30 with multiple sclerosis. The source material was PBMCs. The CDR3 amino acid sequence is: CASSLGQNQPQNF. Read as DNA, the sequence is TGTGCCAGCAGCTTAGGACAAAATCAGCCCCAGAATTTT.